The 17 T cell receptor beta chains reported below all come from one sample, sequenced in a study of breast tumors, draining lymph nodes, adjacent tissues. One entry per CDR3 protein, called by TCRdb with MiXCR from the multiplex PCR reads. Here the sample spans some 250,000 distinct CDR3 sequences, less than 45% being singletons. Samples came from axillary lymph nodes draining the breast cancer. The sample comprised axillary lymph node tissue. The receptors come from a female donor with breast cancer. Some clones in this sample may be carry-over from other donors' samples.

The chain joins TRBV20-1 to TRBJ2-7; D may be TRBD1 (6 bases). This CDR3 contains 12 residues. Germline V CDR1 and CDR2: DFQATT, SNEGSKA (reference sequence). Trimming stripped 4 bases from V and 2 bases from J, with 9 bases between. CDR3 protein: CSATGVAYEQYF. CDR3 coding DNA: TGCAGTGCTACAGGGGTGGCCTACGAGCAGTACTTC.

This clonotype was counted at least ten times. The chain links TRBV7-2 to TRBJ1-2; no clear D. From germline, CDR1 is SGHTA and CDR2 FQGNSA. This CDR3 comprises 13 residues. Trimming cost V 5 bases and J 8 bases, with 15 bases left between them. This CDR3 is CASSPQAGRGYTF. In DNA, the CDR3 is TGTGCCAGCAGCCCCCAAGCGGGGAGGGGCTACACCTTC.

The sample holds many counts of this clonotype. The rearrangement links TRBV29-1 to TRBJ2-5; D is unclear. Trimming removed 7 bases at V and 2 bases at J, with 20 bases between. The CDR3 runs 15 residues. Germline V CDR1 and CDR2: SQVTM, ANQGSEA. CDR3 sequence reads: CSAKDGRSVQETQYF. CDR3 nucleotides: TGCAGCGCAAAGGATGGACGGTCGGTTCAAGAGACCCAGTACTTC.

This clonotype was seen a single time. A read error may be the cause here, since a much bigger clone is one base away. This chain uses TRBV7-3 with TRBJ2-5, with D perhaps TRBD1 (5 bases). The germline CDR1 and CDR2 sequences are SGHTA and FQGTGA. The CDR3 has 15 residues. CDR3 in DNA: TGTGCCAGCAGCTTAGGCAGGGCATACCAAGAGACCCAGTCCTTC. It specifies CASSLGRAYQETQSF.

This clonotype has at least ten counts. The CDR3 DNA reads as TGTGCCAGCAGCCGAAACAGGGGGGCCGAAAAACTGTTTTTT. It specifies CASSRNRGAEKLFF. The chain is built from TRBV3-1 and TRBJ1-4; 8 bases fit TRBD1. CDR3 length equals 14 residues. V shed 4 bases and J 8 bases; nucleotides not matched to a gene: 6. Germline values: CDR1 LGHDT, CDR2 YNNKEL (reference sequence).

A note on this clonotype: Since a much larger clone is just one base distant, this may be a read error. V is TRBV6-6 and J is TRBJ1-5, with D hard to call. The CDR3 loop spans 14 amino acids. In germline, CDR1 is MNHNY, CDR2 SVGAGI (reference sequence). V shed 5 bases and J shed 1 base, with 9 bases lying between them. The CDR3 loop is CASSHTGSNQPQHF. The CDR3 DNA follows: TGTGCCAGCAGTCACACGGGAAGCAATCAGCCCCAGCATTTT.

The sample holds many counts of this clonotype. The rearrangement links TRBV10-3 to TRBJ2-2, with 7 bases identical to TRBD1. CDR3 length: 17 residues. The V segment lost 7 bases and the J segment 0 bases; nucleotides outside the gene matches: 11. Germline V lookup: CDR1 ENHRY, CDR2 SYGVKD. The CDR3 region has the DNA TGTGCCATCACCCCGACAGGGTACATCGCGAACACCGGGGAGCTGTTTTTT. Translated: CAITPTGYIANTGELFF.

Comment on this clonotype: Being one base from a much bigger clone, this may be a read error. The J gene is TRBJ2-1, the V gene TRBV5-1; D call uncertain. The CDR3 consists of 15 residues. The V gene's germline CDR1 is SGHRS and CDR2 YFSETQ. With 0 bases removed from V and 8 bases from J, the gap between germline ends came to 15 bases. DNA for the CDR3: TGCGCCAGCAGCTTGGACCGGATAAGTTTAGATGAGCAGTTCTTC. Its translation is CASSLDRISLDEQFF.

The sample holds a few counts of this clonotype. The rearrangement links TRBV27 to TRBJ2-5; 9 nucleotides agree with TRBD2. J lost 8 bases, V lost 1 base, and 11 bases had no gene match. CDR3 length: 16 residues. Germline V lookup: CDR1 MNHEY, CDR2 SMNVEV (reference sequence). This CDR3 is CASSLLGRGGQGTQYF. For the CDR3, the DNA is TGTGCCAGCAGTTTATTGGGGCGGGGGGGCCAAGGAACCCAGTACTTC.

This clonotype was detected many times. The chain couples TRBV6-6 to TRBJ2-5; TRBD2 matches 10 bases. CDR1 and CDR2 from the germline V gene are MNHNY and SVGAGI (reference sequence). The CDR3 runs to 16 residues. With V trimmed by 4 bases and J by 4 bases, 9 bases remained unmatched. CDR3 amino acids: CASSLAGGTYAETQYF. The CDR3 region has the DNA TGTGCCAGCAGTTTAGCGGGGGGAACTTACGCAGAGACCCAGTACTTC.

The table lists this clonotype with many counts. The V and J genes are TRBV19 and TRBJ1-2, with D perhaps TRBD1 (6 bases). Trimming pared 7 bases from V and 1 base from J, leaving 10 bases between. CDR1 LNHDA and CDR2 SQIVND come from the germline V gene (reference sequence). This CDR3 is built from 13 residues. CDR3 coding DNA: TGTGCCAGTACCCCACAGGGTAACTATGGCTACACCTTC. It yields the protein CASTPQGNYGYTF.

This rearrangement joins TRBV7-3 to TRBJ2-1, with D possibly matching TRBD2 (7 bases). V lost 5 bases to trimming and J lost 6 bases, with 17 bases between them. The length of the CDR3 is 15 residues. The germline V gene has CDR1 SGHTA and CDR2 FQGTGA. The CDR3 region has the DNA TGTGCCAGCAGCAGGGAGGGGACAAAAAGCAATGAGCAGTTCTTC. Its protein is CASSREGTKSNEQFF.

Ten or more counts support this clonotype. This may be a read error, as it is one base from a much larger clone. This sequence joins TRBV7-6 and TRBJ2-5; 10 bases align to TRBD2. This CDR3 contains 15 residues. Germline assignment: CDR1 SGHVS and CDR2 FNYEAQ. The CDR3: CASSDVLAGQETQHF. The CDR3 coding sequence is TGTGCCAGCAGCGACGTACTAGCGGGGCAAGAGACCCAGCACTTC.

Ten or more counts support this clonotype. J is TRBJ2-7 and V is TRBV5-1, with TRBD2 identical over 14 bases. This CDR3 is built from 16 residues. V lost 2 bases, J lost 5 bases, and 6 bases stayed unmatched. Germline V gene lookup returns CDR1 SGHRS and CDR2 YFSETQ. The CDR3 nucleotides are TGCGCCAGCAGCTTACGGACTAGCGGGGGGAGAAACGAGCAGTACTTC. Amino acids: CASSLRTSGGRNEQYF. Combining the CDR3 with reference TRBV5-1 and TRBJ2-7 gives the whole variable domain KAGVTQTPRYLIKTRGQQVTLSCSPISGHRSVSWYQQTPGQGLQFLFEYFSETQRNKGNFPGRFSGRQFSNSRSEMNVSTLELGDSALYLCASSLRTSGGRNEQYFGPGTRLTVT.

Points on this clonotype: This may come from a read error, since a much larger clone is one base off. This chain joins TRBV2 and TRBJ1-2; D might be TRBD1 (6 bases). Germline-derived CDR1 and CDR2 are SNHLY and FYNNEI. This CDR3 region has 13 residues. CDR3 sequence (DNA): TGTGCCAGCAGTGAACGGGACAAATATGGCTACGCCTTC. It yields the protein CASSERDKYGYAF.

This clonotype appeared many times. The J gene is TRBJ1-4, the V gene TRBV18; the D is unclear. This CDR3 comprises 12 residues. Trimming removed 6 bases from V and 8 bases from J, with 10 bases in between. CDR1 is KGHSH and CDR2 is LQKENI in the germline V gene. The CDR3 nucleotides read TGTGCCAGCTCCCGCACATCCGAAAAACTGTTTTTT. It is translated as CASSRTSEKLFF.

In its sample, this clonotype was seen many times. J is TRBJ2-2 and V is TRBV10-3; D possibly corresponds to TRBD1 (5 bases). The CDR3 is 16 amino acids. In germline, CDR1 is ENHRY, CDR2 SYGVKD. V was trimmed by 1 base and J by 7 bases, leaving 16 bases between them. CDR3 region: CAISELGVADDGELFF. The CDR3 DNA reads as TGTGCCATCAGTGAGTTAGGGGTAGCCGACGACGGGGAGCTGTTTTTT.